Reported below is one T cell receptor beta chain. Some clones are missing from TCRdb's copy, which holds only in-frame ones; the method was immunoSEQ multiplex PCR. There are 350,000 or so clones in the sample; 88% occur only once, and 1.5% to 2% lies in the top ten. The record originates from a study of blood T cell repertoires in COVID-19. CDR3 length: 15 amino acids. Trimming removed 4 bases from V and 0 bases from J, with 11 bases in between. Germline V gene sequence: CDR1 MNHEY, CDR2 SVGAGI. The sample was peripheral blood. The chain couples TRBV6-5 to TRBJ2-3; a weak D match, TRBD1 (5 bases). This clonotype was sampled from a woman in her twenties or thirties with COVID-19, enrolled during active disease. The CDR3 here is CASSWGSSSTDTQYF. DNA for the CDR3: TGTGCCAGCAGTTGGGGCAGTTCAAGCACAGATACGCAGTATTTT.